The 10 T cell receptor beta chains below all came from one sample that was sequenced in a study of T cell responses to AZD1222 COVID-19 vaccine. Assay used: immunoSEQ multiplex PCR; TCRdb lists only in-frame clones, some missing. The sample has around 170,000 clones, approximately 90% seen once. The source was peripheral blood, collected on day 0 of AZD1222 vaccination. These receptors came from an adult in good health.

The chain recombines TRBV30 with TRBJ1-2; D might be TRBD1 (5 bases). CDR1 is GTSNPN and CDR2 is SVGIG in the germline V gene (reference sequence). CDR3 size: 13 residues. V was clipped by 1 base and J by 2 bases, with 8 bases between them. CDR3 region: CAWSEGKNYGYTF. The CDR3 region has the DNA TGTGCCTGGAGTGAGGGGAAAAACTATGGCTACACCTTC.

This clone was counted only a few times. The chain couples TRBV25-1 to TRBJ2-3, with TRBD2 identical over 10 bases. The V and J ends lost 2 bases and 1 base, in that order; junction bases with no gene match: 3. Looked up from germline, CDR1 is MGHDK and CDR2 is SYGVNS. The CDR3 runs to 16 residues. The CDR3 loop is CASSEGLAGGTDTQYF. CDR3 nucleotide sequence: TGTGCCAGCAGTGAAGGCCTAGCGGGAGGCACAGATACGCAGTATTTT.

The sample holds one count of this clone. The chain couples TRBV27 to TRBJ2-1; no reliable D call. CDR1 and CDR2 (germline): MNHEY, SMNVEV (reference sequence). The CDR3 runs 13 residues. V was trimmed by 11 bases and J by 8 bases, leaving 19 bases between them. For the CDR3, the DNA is TGTGCCTCGTCGATGGAGCTCTGGGATGAGCAGTTCTTC. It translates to CASSMELWDEQFF.

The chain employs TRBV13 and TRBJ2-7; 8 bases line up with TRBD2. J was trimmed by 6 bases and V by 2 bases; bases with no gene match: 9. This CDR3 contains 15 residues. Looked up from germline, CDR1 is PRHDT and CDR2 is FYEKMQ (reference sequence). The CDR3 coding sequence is TGTGCCAGCAGCTTAAGGCGGGAGGTGTCTAGCGAGCAGTACTTC. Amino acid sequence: CASSLRREVSSEQYF.

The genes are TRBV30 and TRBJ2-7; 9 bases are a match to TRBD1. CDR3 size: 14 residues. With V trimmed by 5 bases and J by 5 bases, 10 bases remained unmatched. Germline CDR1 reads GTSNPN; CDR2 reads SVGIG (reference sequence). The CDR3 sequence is CAWEPGQGGHEQYF. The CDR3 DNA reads TGTGCCTGGGAACCGGGACAGGGAGGTCACGAGCAGTACTTC.

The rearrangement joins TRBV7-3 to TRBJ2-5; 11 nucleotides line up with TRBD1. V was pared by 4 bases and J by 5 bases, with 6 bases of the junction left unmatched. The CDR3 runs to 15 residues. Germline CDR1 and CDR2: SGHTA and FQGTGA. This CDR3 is CASSWTGGEGETQYF. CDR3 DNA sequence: TGTGCCAGCAGCTGGACAGGGGGCGAGGGGGAGACCCAGTACTTC. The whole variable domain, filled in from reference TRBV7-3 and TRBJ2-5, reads GAGVSQTPSNKVTEKGKYVELRCDPISGHTALYWYRQSLGQGPEFLIYFQGTGAADDSGLPNDRFFAVRPEGSVSTLKIQRTERGDSAVYLCASSWTGGEGETQYFGPGTRLLVL.

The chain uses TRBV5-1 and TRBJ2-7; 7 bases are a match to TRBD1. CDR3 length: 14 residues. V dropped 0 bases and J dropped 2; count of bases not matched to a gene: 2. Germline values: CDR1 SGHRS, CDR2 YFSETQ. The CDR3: CASSLGGQAYEQYF. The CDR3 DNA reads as TGCGCCAGCAGCTTGGGCGGACAGGCCTACGAGCAGTACTTC.

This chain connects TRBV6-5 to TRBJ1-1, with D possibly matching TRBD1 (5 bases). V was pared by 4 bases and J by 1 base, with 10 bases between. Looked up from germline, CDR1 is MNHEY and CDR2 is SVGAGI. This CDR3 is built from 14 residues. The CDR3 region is CASSSLTGNTEAFF. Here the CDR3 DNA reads TGTGCCAGCAGTTCCTTAACAGGGAACACTGAAGCTTTCTTT.

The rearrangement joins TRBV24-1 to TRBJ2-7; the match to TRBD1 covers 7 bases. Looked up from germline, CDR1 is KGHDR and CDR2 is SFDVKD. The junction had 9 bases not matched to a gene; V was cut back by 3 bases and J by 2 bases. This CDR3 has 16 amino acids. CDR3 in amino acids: CATSDPRRQGTYEQYF. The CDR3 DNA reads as TGTGCCACCAGTGATCCCCGCCGACAGGGAACCTACGAGCAGTACTTC.

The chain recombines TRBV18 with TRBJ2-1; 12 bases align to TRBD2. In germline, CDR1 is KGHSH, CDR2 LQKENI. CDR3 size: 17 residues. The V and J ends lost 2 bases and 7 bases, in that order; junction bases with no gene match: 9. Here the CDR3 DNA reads TGTGCCAGCTCACCAAGGTCGAGCCTAGCGGGAGGGAATGAGCAGTTCTTC. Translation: CASSPRSSLAGGNEQFF.